The sequence of this T cell receptor (beta chain) was determined in a study of OX40 agonist ivuxolimab in advanced cancers. Overall study results and limits: At doses 0.1 to 3.0 mg/kg, CD4+ and CD8+ clones expanded.

This clone was observed a single time. Its antigen is not identified. Other DNA sequences in the same sample also yield this CDR3. Only in-frame clones appear in the TCRdb table, and some are missing; sequencing was by immunoSEQ multiplex PCR. Counted here are 45,000 to 65,000 clones, about nine tenths occurring once; the ten biggest clones make up 5.5% to 8%. Sampled blood was obtained at baseline, cycle 4 day 1, and cycle 7 day 1. The clonotype comes from an adult with an advanced solid tumor such as melanoma, head and neck, liver or kidney cancer. Material: CD4+ or CD8+ T cells sorted from blood, obtained in a trial of the OX40 agonist ivuxolimab.

In nucleotides, the CDR3 is TGTGCCAGCAGTTTAAGGGAGTACAATGAGCAGTTCTTC. Its translation: CASSLREYNEQFF. The gene calls are TRBV27 and TRBJ2-1; weak D call: TRBD2 (5 bases). Between the trimmed V and J ends, which lost 2 bases and 4 bases, there was a span of 6 bases. The germline V gene encodes CDR1 MNHEY and CDR2 SMNVEV (reference sequence). The CDR3 runs 13 residues.